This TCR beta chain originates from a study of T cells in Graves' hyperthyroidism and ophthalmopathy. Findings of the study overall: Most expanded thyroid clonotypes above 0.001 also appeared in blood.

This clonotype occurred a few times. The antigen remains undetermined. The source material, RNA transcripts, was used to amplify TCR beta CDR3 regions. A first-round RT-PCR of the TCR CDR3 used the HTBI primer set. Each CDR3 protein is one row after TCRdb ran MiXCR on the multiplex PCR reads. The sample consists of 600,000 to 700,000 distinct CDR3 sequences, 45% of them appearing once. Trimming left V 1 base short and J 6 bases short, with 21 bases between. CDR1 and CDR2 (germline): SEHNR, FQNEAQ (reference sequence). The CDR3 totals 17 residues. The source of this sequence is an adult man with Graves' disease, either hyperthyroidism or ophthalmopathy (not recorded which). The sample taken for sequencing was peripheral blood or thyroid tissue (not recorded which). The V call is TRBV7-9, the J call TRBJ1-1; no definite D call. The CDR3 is CASSLEIARSLRAEAFF. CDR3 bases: TGTGCCAGCAGCTTAGAAATTGCGCGGTCGTTGAGGGCTGAAGCTTTCTTT. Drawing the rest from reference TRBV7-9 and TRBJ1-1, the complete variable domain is DTGVSQNPRHKITKRGQNVTFRCDPISEHNRLYWYRQTLGQGPEFLTYFQNEAQLEKSRLLSDRFSAERPKGSFSTLEIQRTEQGDSAMYLCASSLEIARSLRAEAFFGQGTRLTVV.